Listed below are T cell receptor beta chains from one sample, sequenced in a study of cytomegalovirus exposure and HLA in healthy donors. Libraries were prepared by immunoSEQ multiplex PCR; TCRdb keeps only in-frame clonotypes and omits some of them. The sample records some 80,000 clones, 10% being singletons. The sequenced sample consisted of PBMCs. The receptors shown here come from a man in his sixties in good health and CMV-seropositive. Both conserved end residues are part of each CDR3. A D gene is named only where the DNA matches it firmly. A row's size may be missing; if present it is once, few, many or a size class.

J,size,D,V,DNA,CDR3
TRBJ2-2,few,.,TRBV4-1,TGCGCCAGCAGCCAAGAGGAGGGCGTCAGCACCGGGGAGCTGTTTTTT,CASSQEEGVSTGELFF
TRBJ2-7,.,TRBD2,TRBV28,TGTGCCAGCAGTTTCAGGGTAGCGGGAAAGGTGGGGGCCTACGAGCAGTACTTC,CASSFRVAGKVGAYEQYF
TRBJ2-1,.,.,TRBV28,TGTGCCAGCGGCCTGGGGAGCTACAATGAGCAGTTCTTC,CASGLGSYNEQFF
TRBJ2-1,few,.,TRBV5-1,TGCGCCAGCAGCTCGCACAGGTCCCTTTCCTACAATGAGCAGTTCTTC,CASSSHRSLSYNEQFF
TRBJ1-5,few,TRBD1,TRBV7-8,TGTGCCAGCAGCTTACAGGGACAGGGATTAAATCAGCCCCAGCATTTT,CASSLQGQGLNQPQHF
TRBJ1-2,.,TRBD1,TRBV18,TGTGCCAGCTCACAGGGGGCGGACTATGGCTACACCTTC,CASSQGADYGYTF
TRBJ2-7,few,.,TRBV5-4,TGTGCCAGCAGGGAAGAGACAGCTACTACCTACGAGCAGTACTTC,CASREETATTYEQYF
TRBJ1-1,few,TRBD1,TRBV5-6,TGTGCCAGCAGCATGACAGGGGGCACTGAAGCTTTCTTT,CASSMTGGTEAFF
TRBJ1-3,few,.,TRBV6-5,TGTGCCAGCAGTTACGGTGGACAGCAAAACACCATATATTTT,CASSYGGQQNTIYF
TRBJ2-3,once,TRBD2,TRBV7-9,TGTGCCAGCAGCTTGACTAGCGGGGCCACAGATACGCAGTATTTT,CASSLTSGATDTQYF